One and the same sample provided the 10 T cell receptor beta chains below, sequenced in a study of patients and donors after allogeneic stem cell transplantation. TCRdb used MiXCR to reprocess the RT-PCR reads, holding one entry per CDR3 protein. The sample holds around 240,000 distinct CDR3 sequences, 13% to 15% seen once. The sequencing input was blood, either unsorted or a sorted T cell fraction (not recorded which). These receptors originate from a human donor who was either an allogeneic HSCT recipient or a stem cell or donor lymphocyte infusion donor (not recorded which). It is not recorded whose cells these are; they may come from a transplant donor.

V is TRBV5-1 and J is TRBJ2-3; TRBD1 matches 10 bases. V lost 6 bases and J lost 2; bases outside the gene matches: 6. The length of the CDR3 is 15 residues. Germline lookup yields CDR1 SGHRS and CDR2 YFSETQ. CDR3 amino acids: CASTKDRGSTDTQYF. The CDR3 DNA reads TGCGCCAGCACCAAGGACAGGGGGTCCACAGATACGCAGTATTTT.

This clonotype occurred a few times. This chain connects TRBV15 to TRBJ2-3; 7 nucleotides match TRBD2. V dropped 0 bases and J dropped 1; count of bases not matched to a gene: 7. CDR3 length equals 17 residues. Germline V gene sequence: CDR1 LNHNV, CDR2 YYDKDF (reference sequence). CDR3 in DNA: TGTGCCACCAGCAGAGATCTTCAGGGAGGGGGCACAGATACGCAGTATTTT. This translates into CATSRDLQGGGTDTQYF.

V usage is TRBV24-1 and J usage is TRBJ1-1; D gene unclear. V lost 6 bases to trimming and J lost 4 bases, with 5 bases between them. CDR3 size: 11 residues. Germline CDR1 reads KGHDR; CDR2 reads SFDVKD. The CDR3 reads CATSLGTEAFF. The CDR3 nucleotides are TGTGCCACCAGTTTAGGCACTGAAGCTTTCTTT.

This clonotype has at least ten counts. The genes are TRBV18 and TRBJ2-1; D remains ambiguous. The V end was cut by 1 base, the J end by 7 bases, with 14 bases between. This CDR3 has 15 amino acids. Germline V gives CDR1 KGHSH, CDR2 LQKENI. CDR3 sequence reads: CASSPQEQFRNEQFF. For the CDR3, the DNA is TGTGCCAGCTCACCACAGGAGCAGTTTAGGAATGAGCAGTTCTTC.

The gene calls are TRBV6-1 and TRBJ2-5; 12 nucleotides align to TRBD2. V shed 6 bases, J shed 2 bases, and the junction held 4 bases outside the gene matches. Germline CDR1 reads MNHNS; CDR2 reads SASEGT. The CDR3 is 15 residues long. As DNA, the CDR3 is TGTGCCAGCAGGGGGACTAGCGGGCTACAAGAGACCCAGTACTTC. This translates into CASRGTSGLQETQYF.

The sample holds a few counts of this clonotype. V and J are TRBV11-2 and TRBJ2-1; D unresolved. CDR1 and CDR2 (germline): SGHAT, FQNNGV. The germline V and J ends were trimmed by 0 bases and 5 bases, with 5 bases remaining between them. The CDR3 has 13 residues. For the CDR3, the DNA is TGTGCCAGCAGCTTAGAAAGACACAATGAGCAGTTCTTC. Its protein product is CASSLERHNEQFF.

The chain links TRBV7-3 to TRBJ1-6; D unresolved. Trimming pared 4 bases from V and 7 bases from J, leaving 11 bases between. The length of the CDR3 is 14 residues. Germline V lookup: CDR1 SGHTA, CDR2 FQGTGA. In DNA, the CDR3 is TGTGCCAGCAGCTATGCCAACGCGAATTCACCCCTCCACTTT. Its protein is CASSYANANSPLHF.

This clonotype has only a few counts. V usage is TRBV7-2 and J usage is TRBJ1-2; D is uncertain. There are 15 residues in the CDR3. Germline V gene lookup returns CDR1 SGHTA and CDR2 FQGNSA. Trimming cost V 2 bases and J 1 base, with 11 bases left between them. The CDR3 DNA is TGTGCCAGCAGCTTACCCCGGGGAATTAACTATGGCTACACCTTC. Amino acid sequence: CASSLPRGINYGYTF.

This clonotype was recorded at least ten times. This rearrangement joins TRBV7-9 to TRBJ1-1, with unresolved D. The CDR3 is made up of 13 amino acids. The germline V gene encodes CDR1 SEHNR and CDR2 FQNEAQ (reference sequence). The V gene lost 6 bases and the J gene lost 1 base, with 9 bases spanning the gap. In nucleotides, the CDR3 is TGTGCCAGCAGGCCGGAAGGGAACACTGAAGCTTTCTTT. The encoded protein is CASRPEGNTEAFF.

The rearrangement joins TRBV6-5 to TRBJ1-1; the match to TRBD1 covers 7 bases. CDR3 length equals 12 residues. The J segment lost 10 bases and the V segment lost 6 bases, leaving 8 bases of the junction unmatched. The germline V gene has CDR1 MNHEY and CDR2 SVGAGI. CDR3 region: CASSPSGTAAFF. The CDR3 bases are TGTGCCAGCAGCCCCTCAGGGACAGCAGCTTTCTTT.